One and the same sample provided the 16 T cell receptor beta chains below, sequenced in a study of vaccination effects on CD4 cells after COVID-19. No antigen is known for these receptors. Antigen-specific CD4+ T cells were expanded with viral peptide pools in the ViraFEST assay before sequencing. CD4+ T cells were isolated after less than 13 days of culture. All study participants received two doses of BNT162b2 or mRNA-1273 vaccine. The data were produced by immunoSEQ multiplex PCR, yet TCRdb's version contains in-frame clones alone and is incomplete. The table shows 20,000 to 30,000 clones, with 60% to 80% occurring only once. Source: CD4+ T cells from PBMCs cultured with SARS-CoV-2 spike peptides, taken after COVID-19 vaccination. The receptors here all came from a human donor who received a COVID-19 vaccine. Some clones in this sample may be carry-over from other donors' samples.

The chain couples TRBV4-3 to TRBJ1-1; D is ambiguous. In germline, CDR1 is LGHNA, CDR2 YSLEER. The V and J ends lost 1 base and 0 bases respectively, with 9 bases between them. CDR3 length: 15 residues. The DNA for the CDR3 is TGCGCCAGCAGCCAAGCGCACAGACTGAACACTGAAGCTTTCTTT. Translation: CASSQAHRLNTEAFF.

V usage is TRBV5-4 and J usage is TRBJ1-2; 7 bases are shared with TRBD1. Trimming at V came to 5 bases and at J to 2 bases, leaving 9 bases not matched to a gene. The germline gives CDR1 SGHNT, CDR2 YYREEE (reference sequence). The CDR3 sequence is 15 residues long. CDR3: CASRDHKTGNYGYTF. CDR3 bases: TGTGCCAGCAGGGACCATAAGACAGGGAACTATGGCTACACCTTC.

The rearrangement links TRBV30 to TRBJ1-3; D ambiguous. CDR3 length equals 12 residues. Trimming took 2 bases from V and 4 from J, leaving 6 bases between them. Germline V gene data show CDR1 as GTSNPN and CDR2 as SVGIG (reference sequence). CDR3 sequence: CAWSKQGNTIYF. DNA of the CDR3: TGTGCCTGGAGTAAACAAGGAAACACCATATATTTT.

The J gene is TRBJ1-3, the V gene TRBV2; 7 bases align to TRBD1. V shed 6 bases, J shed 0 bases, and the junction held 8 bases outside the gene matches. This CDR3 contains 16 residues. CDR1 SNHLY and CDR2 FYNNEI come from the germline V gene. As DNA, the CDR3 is TGTGCCAGCAGCAAACAGGGGCAGAACTCTGGAAACACCATATATTTT. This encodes CASSKQGQNSGNTIYF.

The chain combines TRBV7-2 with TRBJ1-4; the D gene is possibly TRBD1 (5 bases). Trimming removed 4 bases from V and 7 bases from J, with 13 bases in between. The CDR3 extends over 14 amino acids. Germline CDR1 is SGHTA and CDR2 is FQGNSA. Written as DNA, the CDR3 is TGTGCCAGCAGCTCCAGGGTACTCGGTGAAAAACTGTTTTTT. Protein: CASSSRVLGEKLFF.

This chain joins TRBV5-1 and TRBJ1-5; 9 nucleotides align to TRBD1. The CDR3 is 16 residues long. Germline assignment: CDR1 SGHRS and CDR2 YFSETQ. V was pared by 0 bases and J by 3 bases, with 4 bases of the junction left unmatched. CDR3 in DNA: TGCGCCAGCAGCTTGGGGGACAGGGATGACAATCAGCCCCAGCATTTT. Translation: CASSLGDRDDNQPQHF.

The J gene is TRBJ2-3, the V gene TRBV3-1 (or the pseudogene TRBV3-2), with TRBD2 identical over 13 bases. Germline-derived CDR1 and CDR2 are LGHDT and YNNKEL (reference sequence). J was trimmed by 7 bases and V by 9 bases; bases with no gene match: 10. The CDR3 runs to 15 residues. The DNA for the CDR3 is TGTGCCAGTCTACTGACTAGCGGGGGGAAAAATACGCAGTATTTT. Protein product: CASLLTSGGKNTQYF.

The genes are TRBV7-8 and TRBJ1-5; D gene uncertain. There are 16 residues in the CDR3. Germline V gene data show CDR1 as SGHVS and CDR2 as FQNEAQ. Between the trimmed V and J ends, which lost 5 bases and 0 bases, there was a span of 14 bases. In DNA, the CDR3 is TGTGCCAGCAGCCCCAGGCAGAGTAATAGCAATCAGCCCCAGCATTTT. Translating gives CASSPRQSNSNQPQHF.

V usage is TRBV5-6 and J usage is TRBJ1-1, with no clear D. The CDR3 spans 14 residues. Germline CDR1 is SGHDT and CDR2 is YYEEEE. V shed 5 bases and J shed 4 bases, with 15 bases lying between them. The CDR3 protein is CASSRQDHFTEAFF. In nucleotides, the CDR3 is TGTGCCAGCAGTCGGCAGGACCACTTCACTGAAGCTTTCTTT. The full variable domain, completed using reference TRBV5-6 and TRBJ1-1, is DAGVTQSPTHLIKTRGQQVTLRCSPKSGHDTVSWYQQALGQGPQFIFQYYEEEERQRGNFPDRFSGHQFPNYSSELNVNALLLGDSALYLCASSRQDHFTEAFFGQGTRLTVV.

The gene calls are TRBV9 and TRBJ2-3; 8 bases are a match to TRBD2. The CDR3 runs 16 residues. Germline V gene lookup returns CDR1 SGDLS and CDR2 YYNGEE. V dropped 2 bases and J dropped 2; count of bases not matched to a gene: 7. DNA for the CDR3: TGTGCCAGCAGCGTGGATAGCGGGGCCCACACAGATACGCAGTATTTT. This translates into CASSVDSGAHTDTQYF.

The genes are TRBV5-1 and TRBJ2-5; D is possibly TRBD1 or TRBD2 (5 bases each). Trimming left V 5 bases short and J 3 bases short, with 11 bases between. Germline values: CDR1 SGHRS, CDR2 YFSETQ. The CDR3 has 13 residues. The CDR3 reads CASRTGPEETQYF. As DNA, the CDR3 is TGCGCCAGCAGGACGGGACCCGAAGAGACCCAGTACTTC. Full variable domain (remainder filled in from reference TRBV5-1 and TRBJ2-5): KAGVTQTPRYLIKTRGQQVTLSCSPISGHRSVSWYQQTPGQGLQFLFEYFSETQRNKGNFPGRFSGRQFSNSRSEMNVSTLELGDSALYLCASRTGPEETQYFGPGTRLLVL.

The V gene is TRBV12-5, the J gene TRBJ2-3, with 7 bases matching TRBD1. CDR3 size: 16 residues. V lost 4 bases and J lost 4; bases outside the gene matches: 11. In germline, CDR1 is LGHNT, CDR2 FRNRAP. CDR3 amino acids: CASGSVIQGLPDTQYF. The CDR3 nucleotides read TGTGCTAGTGGTTCCGTCATACAGGGGCTACCAGATACGCAGTATTTT.

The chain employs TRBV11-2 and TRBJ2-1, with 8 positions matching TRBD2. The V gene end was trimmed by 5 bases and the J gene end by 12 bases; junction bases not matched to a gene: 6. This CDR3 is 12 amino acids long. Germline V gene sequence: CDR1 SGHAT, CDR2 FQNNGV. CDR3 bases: TGTGCCAGCAGCACCCCGGCGGGGGGGCAGTTCTTC. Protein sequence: CASSTPAGGQFF.

CDR3 bases: TGCGCCAGCAGCTTGGCCGAGGGTCGACAGATGGAGCAGTTCTTC. This encodes CASSLAEGRQMEQFF. This chain uses TRBV5-1 with TRBJ2-1; D possibly matches TRBD1 or TRBD2 (5 bases each). This CDR3 is built from 15 residues. Per the germline V gene, CDR1 is SGHRS and CDR2 is YFSETQ. V was shortened by 0 bases and J by 10 bases, with 17 bases between the two germline ends. The entire variable domain, with the rest obtained from reference TRBV5-1 and TRBJ2-1, is as follows: KAGVTQTPRYLIKTRGQQVTLSCSPISGHRSVSWYQQTPGQGLQFLFEYFSETQRNKGNFPGRFSGRQFSNSRSEMNVSTLELGDSALYLCASSLAEGRQMEQFFGPGTRLTVL.

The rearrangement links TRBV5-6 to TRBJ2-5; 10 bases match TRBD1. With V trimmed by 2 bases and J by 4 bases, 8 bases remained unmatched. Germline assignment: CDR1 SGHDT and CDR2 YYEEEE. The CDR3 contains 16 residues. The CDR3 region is CASSFGTGEFGETQYF. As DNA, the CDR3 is TGTGCCAGCAGCTTTGGGACAGGGGAGTTTGGAGAGACCCAGTACTTC.

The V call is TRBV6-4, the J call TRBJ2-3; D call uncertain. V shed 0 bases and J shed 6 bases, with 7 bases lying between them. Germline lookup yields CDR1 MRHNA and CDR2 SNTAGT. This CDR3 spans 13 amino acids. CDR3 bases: TGTGCCAGCAGTGACTCTTTTGTGGATACGCAGTATTTT. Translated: CASSDSFVDTQYF.